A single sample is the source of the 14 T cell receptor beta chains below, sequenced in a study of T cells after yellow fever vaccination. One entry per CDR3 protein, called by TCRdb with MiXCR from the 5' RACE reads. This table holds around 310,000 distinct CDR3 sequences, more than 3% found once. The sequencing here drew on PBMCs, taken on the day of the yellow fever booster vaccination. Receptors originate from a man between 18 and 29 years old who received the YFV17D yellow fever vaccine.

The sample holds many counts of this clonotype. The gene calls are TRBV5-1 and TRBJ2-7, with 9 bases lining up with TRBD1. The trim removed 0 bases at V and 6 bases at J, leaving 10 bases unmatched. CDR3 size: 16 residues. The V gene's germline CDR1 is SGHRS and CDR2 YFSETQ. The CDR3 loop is CASSLGYSDRGREQYF. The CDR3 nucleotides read TGCGCCAGCAGCTTGGGTTACTCGGACAGGGGTCGCGAGCAGTACTTC.

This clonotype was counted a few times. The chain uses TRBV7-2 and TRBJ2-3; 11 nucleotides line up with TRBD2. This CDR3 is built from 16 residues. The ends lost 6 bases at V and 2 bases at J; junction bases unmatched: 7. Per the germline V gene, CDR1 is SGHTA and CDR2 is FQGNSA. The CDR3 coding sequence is TGTGCCAGCAGTGTCGTACTAGCGGGAGCCACAGATACGCAGTATTTT. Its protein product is CASSVVLAGATDTQYF.

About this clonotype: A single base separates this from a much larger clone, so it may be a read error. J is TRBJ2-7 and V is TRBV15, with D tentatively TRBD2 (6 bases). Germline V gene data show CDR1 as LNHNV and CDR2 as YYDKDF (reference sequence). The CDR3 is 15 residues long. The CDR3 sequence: CATSRARGSSSEQYF. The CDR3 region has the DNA TGTGCCACCAGCAGAGCCCGGGGGAGCTCCTCCGAGCAGTACTTC.

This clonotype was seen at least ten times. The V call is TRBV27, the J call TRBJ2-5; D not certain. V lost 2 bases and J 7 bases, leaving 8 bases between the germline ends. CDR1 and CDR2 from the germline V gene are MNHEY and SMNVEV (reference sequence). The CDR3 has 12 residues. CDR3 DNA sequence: TGTGCCAGCAGTTTAGGCTTTGGGACCCAGTACTTC. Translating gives CASSLGFGTQYF.

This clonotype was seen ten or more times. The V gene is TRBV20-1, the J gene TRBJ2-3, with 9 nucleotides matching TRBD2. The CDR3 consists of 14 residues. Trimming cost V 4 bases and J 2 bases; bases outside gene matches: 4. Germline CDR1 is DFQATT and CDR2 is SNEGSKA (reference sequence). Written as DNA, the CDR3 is TGCAGTGCTAAGCGGGGGGCATTCACAGATACGCAGTATTTT. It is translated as CSAKRGAFTDTQYF.

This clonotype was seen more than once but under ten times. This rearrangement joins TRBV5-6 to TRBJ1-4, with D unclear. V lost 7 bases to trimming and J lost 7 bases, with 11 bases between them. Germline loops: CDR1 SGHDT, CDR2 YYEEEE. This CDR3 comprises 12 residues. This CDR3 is CASGRGAEKLFF. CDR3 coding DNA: TGTGCCAGCGGCCGGGGAGCTGAAAAACTGTTTTTT.

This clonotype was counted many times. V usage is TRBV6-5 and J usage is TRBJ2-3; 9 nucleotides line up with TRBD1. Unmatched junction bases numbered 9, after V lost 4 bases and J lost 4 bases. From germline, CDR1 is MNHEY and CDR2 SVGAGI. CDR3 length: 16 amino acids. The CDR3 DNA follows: TGTGCCAGCAGTTGGATCCCGGGACAGGGTGCAGATACGCAGTATTTT. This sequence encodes CASSWIPGQGADTQYF.

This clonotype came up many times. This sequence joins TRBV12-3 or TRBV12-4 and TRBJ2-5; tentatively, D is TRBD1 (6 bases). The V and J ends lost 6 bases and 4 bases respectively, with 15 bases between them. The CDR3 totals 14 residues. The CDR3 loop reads CASSPTGFTETQYF. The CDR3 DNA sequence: TGTGCCAGCAGCCCCACAGGGTTTACAGAGACCCAGTACTTC.

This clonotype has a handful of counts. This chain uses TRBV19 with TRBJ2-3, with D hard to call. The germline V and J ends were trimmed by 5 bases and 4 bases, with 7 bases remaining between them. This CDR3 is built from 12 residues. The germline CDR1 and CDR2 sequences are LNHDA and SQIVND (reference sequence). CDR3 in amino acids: CASSRQSDTQYF. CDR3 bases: TGTGCCAGTAGTCGACAATCAGATACGCAGTATTTT. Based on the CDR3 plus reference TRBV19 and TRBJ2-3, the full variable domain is DGGITQSPKYLFRKEGQNVTLSCEQNLNHDAMYWYRQDPGQGLRLIYYSQIVNDFQKGDIAEGYSVSREKKESFPLTVTSAQKNPTAFYLCASSRQSDTQYFGPGTRLTVL.

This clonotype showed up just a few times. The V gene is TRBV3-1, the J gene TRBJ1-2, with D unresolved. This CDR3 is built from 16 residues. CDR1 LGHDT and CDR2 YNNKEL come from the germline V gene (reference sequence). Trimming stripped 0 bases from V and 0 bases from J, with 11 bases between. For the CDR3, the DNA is TGTGCCAGCAGCCAAGAGCGAGGCATGCCTAACTATGGCTACACCTTC. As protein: CASSQERGMPNYGYTF.

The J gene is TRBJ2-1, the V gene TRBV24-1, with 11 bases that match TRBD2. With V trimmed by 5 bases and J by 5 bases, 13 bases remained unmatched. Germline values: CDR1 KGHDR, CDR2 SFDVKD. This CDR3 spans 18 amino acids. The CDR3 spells CATSGPTSGGPPHNEQFF. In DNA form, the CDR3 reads TGTGCCACCAGTGGCCCTACTAGCGGGGGCCCTCCCCACAATGAGCAGTTCTTC.

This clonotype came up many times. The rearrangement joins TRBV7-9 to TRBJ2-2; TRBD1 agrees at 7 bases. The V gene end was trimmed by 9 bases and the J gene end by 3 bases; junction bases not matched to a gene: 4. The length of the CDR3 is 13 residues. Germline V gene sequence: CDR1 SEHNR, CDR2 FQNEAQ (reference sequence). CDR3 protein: CARRDSYTGELFF. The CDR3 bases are TGTGCCAGGAGGGACAGTTACACCGGGGAGCTGTTTTTT. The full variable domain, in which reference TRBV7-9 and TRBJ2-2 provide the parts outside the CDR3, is DTGVSQNPRHKITKRGQNVTFRCDPISEHNRLYWYRQTLGQGPEFLTYFQNEAQLEKSRLLSDRFSAERPKGSFSTLEIQRTEQGDSAMYLCARRDSYTGELFFGEGSRLTVL.

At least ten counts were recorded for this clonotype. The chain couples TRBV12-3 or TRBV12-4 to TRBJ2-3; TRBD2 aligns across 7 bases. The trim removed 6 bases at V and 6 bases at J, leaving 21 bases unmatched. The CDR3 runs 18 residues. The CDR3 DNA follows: TGTGCCAGCAGCCAAGAAGGTTTGCGGGGGTACCTTGTGGATACGCAGTATTTT. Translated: CASSQEGLRGYLVDTQYF.

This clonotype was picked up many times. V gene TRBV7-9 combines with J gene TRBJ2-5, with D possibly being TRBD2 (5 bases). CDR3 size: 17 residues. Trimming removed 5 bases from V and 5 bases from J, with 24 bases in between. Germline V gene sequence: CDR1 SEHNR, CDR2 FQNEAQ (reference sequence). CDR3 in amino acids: CASSRRRTLAAAETQYF. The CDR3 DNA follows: TGTGCCAGCAGCAGGAGGCGGACCCTCGCGGCCGCGGAGACCCAGTACTTC.